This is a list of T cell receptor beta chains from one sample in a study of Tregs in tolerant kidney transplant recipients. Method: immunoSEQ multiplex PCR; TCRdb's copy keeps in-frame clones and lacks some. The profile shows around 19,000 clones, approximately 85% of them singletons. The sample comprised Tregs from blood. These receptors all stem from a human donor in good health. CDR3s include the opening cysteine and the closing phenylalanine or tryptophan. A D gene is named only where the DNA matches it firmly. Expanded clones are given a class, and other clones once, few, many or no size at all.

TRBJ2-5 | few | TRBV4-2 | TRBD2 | CASSQNGRGDETQYF | TGTGCCAGCAGCCAAAATGGGCGGGGGGACGAGACCCAGTACTTC
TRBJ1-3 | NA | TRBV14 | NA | CASSQDVLNTIYF | TGTGCCAGCAGCCAAGATGTCTTAAACACCATATATTTT
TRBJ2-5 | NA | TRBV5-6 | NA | CASSLSGIKETQYF | TGTGCCAGCAGCTTGTCCGGGATCAAAGAGACCCAGTACTTC
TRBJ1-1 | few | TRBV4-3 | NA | CASSQGGRTEAFF | TGCGCCAGCAGCCAAGGGGGACGCACTGAAGCTTTCTTT
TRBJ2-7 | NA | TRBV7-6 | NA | CASSWTDTYEQYF | TGTGCCAGCAGCTGGACAGACACCTACGAGCAGTACTTC
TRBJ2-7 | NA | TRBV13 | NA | CASSAPMFGTVSYEQYF | TGTGCCAGCAGCGCTCCCATGTTCGGGACGGTCTCCTACGAGCAGTACTTC
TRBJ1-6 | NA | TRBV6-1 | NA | CASSGRGASPLHF | TGTGCCAGCAGTGGCCGGGGGGCTTCACCCCTCCACTTT
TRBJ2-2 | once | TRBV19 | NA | CASGVTGHTGELFF | TGTGCCAGTGGGGTCACAGGGCACACCGGGGAGCTGTTTTTT
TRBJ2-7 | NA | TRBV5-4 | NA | CASSLAQPPYEQYF | TGTGCCAGCAGCTTGGCCCAACCGCCCTACGAGCAGTACTTC
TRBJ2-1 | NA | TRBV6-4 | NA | CASSDSKASPYNEQFF | TGTGCCAGCAGTGACTCTAAAGCTTCCCCCTACAATGAGCAGTTCTTC
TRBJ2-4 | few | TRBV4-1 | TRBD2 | CASSRTSGGLAKNIQYF | TGCGCCAGCAGCCGGACTAGCGGGGGCTTAGCCAAAAACATTCAGTACTTC
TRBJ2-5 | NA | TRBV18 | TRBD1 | CASSQGAQETQYF | TGTGCCAGCTCACAGGGGGCACAAGAGACCCAGTACTTC
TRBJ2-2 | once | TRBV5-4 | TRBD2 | CASSLGLAGGNTGELFF | TGTGCCAGCAGCTTGGGGCTAGCGGGAGGTAACACCGGGGAGCTGTTTTTT
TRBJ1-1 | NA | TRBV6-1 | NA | CASSYQITEAFF | TGTGCCAGCAGTTATCAAATCACTGAAGCTTTCTTT
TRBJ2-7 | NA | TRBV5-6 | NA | CASSLDYEQYF | TGTGCCAGCAGCTTGGACTACGAGCAGTACTTC
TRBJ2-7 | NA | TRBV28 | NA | CASSFSRMSGEQYF | TGTGCCAGCAGTTTTTCACGGATGTCGGGGGAGCAGTACTTC
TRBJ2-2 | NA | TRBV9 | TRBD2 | CASSVISLAGPELNTGELFF | TGTGCCAGCAGCGTAATATCGCTAGCGGGCCCTGAGCTTAACACCGGGGAGCTGTTTTTT
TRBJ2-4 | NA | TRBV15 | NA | CATSRWTAGKNIQYF | TGTGCCACCAGCAGGTGGACAGCCGGTAAAAACATTCAGTACTTC
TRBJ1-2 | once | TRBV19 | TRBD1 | CASSLGNRGGGYTF | TGTGCCAGTAGTTTGGGAAACCGAGGGGGCGGCTACACCTTC
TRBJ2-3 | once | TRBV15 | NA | CATSRGGALDTQYF | TGTGCCACCAGCAGGGGTGGAGCCCTTGATACGCAGTATTTT
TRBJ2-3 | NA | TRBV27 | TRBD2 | CASSLISGGATDTQYF | TGTGCCAGCAGTTTGATTAGCGGGGGGGCTACAGATACGCAGTATTTT
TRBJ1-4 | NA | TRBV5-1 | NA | CASSSYTTDEKLFF | TGCGCCAGCAGCTCCTATACGACAGACGAAAAACTGTTTTTT
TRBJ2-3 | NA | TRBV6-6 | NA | CASSYSIGGIGTQYF | TGTGCCAGCAGTTACTCGATAGGGGGAATCGGTACGCAGTATTTT
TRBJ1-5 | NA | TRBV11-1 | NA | CASSLDGSINQPQHF | TGTGCCAGCAGCTTAGACGGGTCGATCAATCAGCCCCAGCATTTT
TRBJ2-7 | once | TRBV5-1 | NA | CASSPGLPYEQYF | TGCGCCAGCAGCCCAGGACTGCCCTACGAGCAGTACTTC
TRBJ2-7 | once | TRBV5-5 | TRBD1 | CASSLVGQATEQYF | TGTGCCAGCAGCTTGGTGGGACAGGCTACCGAGCAGTACTTC
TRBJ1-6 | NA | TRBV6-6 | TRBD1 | CASSPSLGQGGSPLHF | TGTGCCAGCAGTCCGAGCTTGGGACAGGGCGGTTCACCCCTCCACTTT
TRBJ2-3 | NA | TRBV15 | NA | CATSRDLGGTDTQYF | TGTGCCACCAGCAGAGATCTGGGCGGCACAGATACGCAGTATTTT
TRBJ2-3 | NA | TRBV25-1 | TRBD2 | CASSALAGGRITDTQYF | TGTGCCAGCAGTGCACTAGCGGGGGGGCGAATCACAGATACGCAGTATTTT
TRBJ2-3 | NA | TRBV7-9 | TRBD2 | CASSLAGGTDTQYF | TGTGCCAGCAGCTTAGCGGGAGGGACAGATACGCAGTATTTT
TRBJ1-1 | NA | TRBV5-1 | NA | CASSPGTGTEAFF | TGCGCCAGCAGCCCCGGGACCGGCACTGAAGCTTTCTTT
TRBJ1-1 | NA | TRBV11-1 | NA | CASSLVGNTEAFF | TGTGCCAGCAGCTTAGTGGGGAACACTGAAGCTTTCTTT
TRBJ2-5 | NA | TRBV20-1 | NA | CSATNPRDQYF | TGCAGTGCTACCAATCCCCGGGACCAGTACTTC
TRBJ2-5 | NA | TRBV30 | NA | CAWSLEETQYF | TGTGCCTGGAGTTTAGAAGAGACCCAGTACTTC
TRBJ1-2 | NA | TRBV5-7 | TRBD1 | CASSHRDRGRDGYTF | TGTGCCAGCAGCCACCGGGACAGGGGGCGGGATGGCTACACCTTC
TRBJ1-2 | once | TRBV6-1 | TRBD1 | CASKGTGNYGYTF | TGTGCCAGCAAGGGGACAGGAAATTATGGCTACACCTTC
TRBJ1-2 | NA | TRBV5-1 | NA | CASSLGVEGYTF | TGCGCCAGCAGCTTAGGGGTAGAGGGCTACACCTTC
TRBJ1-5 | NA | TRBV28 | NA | CASSSLLVYNQPQHF | TGTGCCAGCAGTTCCCTCCTGGTCTACAATCAGCCCCAGCATTTT
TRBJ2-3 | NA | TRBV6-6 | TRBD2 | CASSYGAGGVTDTQYF | TGTGCCAGCAGTTACGGCGCGGGAGGGGTCACAGATACGCAGTATTTT
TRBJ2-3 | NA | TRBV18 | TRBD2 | CASSPLAGGGTDTQYF | TGTGCCAGCTCACCCCTAGCGGGGGGTGGCACAGATACGCAGTATTTT
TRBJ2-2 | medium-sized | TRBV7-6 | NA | CASSLEAPGRDLGELFF | TGTGCCAGCAGCTTAGAGGCCCCGGGACGCGACCTCGGGGAGCTGTTTTTT
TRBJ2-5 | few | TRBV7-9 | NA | CASSFDSTDGYPQETQYF | TGTGCCAGCAGCTTCGATAGCACGGACGGCTATCCCCAAGAGACCCAGTACTTC
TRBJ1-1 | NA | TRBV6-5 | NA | CASSYGVGGAFF | TGTGCCAGCAGTTACGGAGTTGGGGGGGCTTTCTTT